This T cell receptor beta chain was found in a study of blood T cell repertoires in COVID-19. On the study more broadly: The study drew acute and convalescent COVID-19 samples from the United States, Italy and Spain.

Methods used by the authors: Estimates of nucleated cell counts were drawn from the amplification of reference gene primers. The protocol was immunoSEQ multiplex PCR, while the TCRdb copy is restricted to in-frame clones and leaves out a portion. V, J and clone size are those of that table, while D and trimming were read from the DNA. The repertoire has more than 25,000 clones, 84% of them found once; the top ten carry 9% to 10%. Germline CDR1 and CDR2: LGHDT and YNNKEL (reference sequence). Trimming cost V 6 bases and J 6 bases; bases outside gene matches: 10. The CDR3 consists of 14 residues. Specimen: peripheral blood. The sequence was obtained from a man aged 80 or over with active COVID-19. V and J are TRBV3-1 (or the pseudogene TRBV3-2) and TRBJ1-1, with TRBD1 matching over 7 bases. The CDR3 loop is CASRKQGRAAEAFF. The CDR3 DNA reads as TGTGCCAGCAGAAAACAGGGGAGAGCGGCTGAAGCTTTCTTT.